This T cell receptor beta chain was captured in a study of shared clonotypes between healthy human individuals. Study donors comprised healthy, HIV-negative adults devoid of recent acute infection or vaccination. CD4+ cell separation produced CD45RA+ naive and CD45RA-negative memory subsets. The CDR3 covers 17 residues. Germline V CDR1 and CDR2: SEHNR, FQNEAQ (reference sequence). Trimming took 5 bases from V and 5 from J; bases not matched to a gene: 15. The test was conducted at deep level. On sorted subsets, replicate PCRs used 150 to 250 ng DNA, or some 28,000 T cell genomes. TCRdb keeps only in-frame clones here, not all; method: immunoSEQ multiplex PCR. This table has about 2 million clones, 85% to 95% appearing once.

The clonotype comes from a man in his late teens or twenties in good health. The sequenced sample consisted of naive CD4+ T cells sorted from blood. The subset here: CD45RA+ positively selected. The chain recombines TRBV7-9 with TRBJ2-7, with 10 positions matching TRBD1. CDR3 coding DNA: TGTGCCAGCAGCCAGAATTCGGGACAGGGGTGGTCGAACGAGCAGTACTTC. This codes for CASSQNSGQGWSNEQYF.